The text below deals with one T cell receptor (beta chain). Its cognate antigen has yet to be identified. The input lacks base qualities; no much larger clone sits a single base away. After removal of 0 bases from V and 4 bases from J, the junction retains 5 bases not matched to a gene. The CDR1 and CDR2 encoded by the germline V gene are KGHSH and LQKENI. The CDR3 runs 17 residues from the cysteine to the phenylalanine. Just the 51-base CDR3 DNA is kept, in frame starting at base 1. This sample is part of a study of OX40 agonist ivuxolimab in advanced cancers. Study-level background: Ivuxolimab was an agonistic, fully human IgG2 monoclonal antibody directed against OX40 (CD134), a costimulatory receptor. In the dose-escalation cohort, 82.7% of patients were male, and the mean age was approximately 64 years, with a range of 23 to 79. The paper describes the monotherapy dose-escalation part (N ≈ 50 patients) of the phase I trial of ivuxolimab. Among the roughly 52 dose-escalation patients, approximately 20 had hepatocellular carcinoma, about 15 melanoma, 9 renal cell carcinoma and 9 head and neck cancer. Prior anti-PD-1, anti-PD-L1 or anti-CTLA-4 therapy was permitted, and approximately 41% of dose-escalation patients had received checkpoint inhibitors. Intravenous ivuxolimab was administered to patients every 2 weeks at six dose levels: 0.01, 0.1, 0.3, 1.5, 3 and 10 mg/kg. The point of sequencing TCRbeta in the periphery was to test whether ivuxolimab changed TCR sequence diversity and drove clonal T-cell expansion. Partial responses were achieved by three dose-escalation patients, of whom one had hepatocellular carcinoma and two had cutaneous melanoma.

Overall study results and their limits: Which antigens the clonally expanded peripheral T cells were specific for was not determined. At doses from 0.1 to 3.0 mg/kg, clonal expansion was seen in both CD4+ and CD8+ blood T cells between baseline and week 6. After ivuxolimab, more expanded clones were found on average in CD8+ T cells than in CD4+ T cells. Partial responders in the 0.1-3.0 mg/kg groups had among the lowest normalized peripheral clonal expansion, especially among CD8+ T cells. Low levels of normalized T-cell clonal expansion were also seen in some patients who did not respond.

Genomic DNA was extracted from sorted cells for sequencing of the TCRbeta CDR3 region. The immunoSEQ Assay was used for sequencing of TCRbeta CDR3 regions. The source is immuneACCESS, and TCRdb retained only in-frame sequences with V and J called. Part of the clones is not carried over; for the studies checked, unresolved V genes explain less than half of this, and the remainder is unexplained. Present in this sample are some 100,000 clones, over 75% of which were seen just once. Around 0.16% of the sample is held by the ten biggest clonotypes. Patients with a history of autoimmune disease or receiving systemic immunosuppression were excluded from the trial. Peripheral blood for TCR sequencing was collected from all dose cohorts at baseline, on cycle 4 day 1, and on cycle 7 day 1. Samples came from an open-label, multicenter, first-in-human phase I dose-escalation trial of ivuxolimab. The trial enrolled adults with locally advanced or metastatic head and neck squamous cell, hepatocellular, melanoma or renal cell carcinoma. CD4+ and CD8+ T cells were sorted separately from peripheral blood before TCR sequencing.

The source is an adult with an advanced solid tumor such as melanoma, head and neck, liver or kidney cancer. This sample comprised CD4+ or CD8+ T cells sorted from blood, obtained in a trial of the OX40 agonist ivuxolimab. The rearranged segments are TRBV18 and TRBJ2-3; 12 bases in between match TRBD1. The CDR3 in this case is CASSPPKGTGGADTQYF. Here is the DNA: TGTGCCAGCTCACCACCTAAAGGGACAGGGGGCGCAGATACGCAGTATTTT.